The sample holds a few counts of the clone carrying this T cell receptor (beta chain). Its antigen is undetermined. The data are from a study of CD8 T cells in ankylosing spondylitis. TCRdb recomputed calls from the 5' RACE reads with MiXCR, one row per CDR3 protein. The sample has over 25,000 distinct CDR3 sequences, approximately 15% seen once. Study-wide findings and caveats: Disease-associated clones were reportedly significantly overrepresented in matched ankylosing spondylitis synovial fluid. Disease-associated clonotypes exhibited CD8+ identity and were relatively infrequent in peripheral blood.

The germline gives CDR1 MNHEY, CDR2 SMNVEV (reference sequence). The CDR3 has 14 amino acids. With 3 bases removed from V and 8 bases from J, the gap between germline ends came to 14 bases. The sequenced sample consisted of blood. This sequence originates from a male donor with ankylosing spondylitis or in good health (not recorded which). J is TRBJ2-1 and V is TRBV27; possibly TRBD1 or TRBD2 for D (5 bases each). This CDR3 reads CASSLDRGVDEQFF. CDR3 nucleotide sequence: TGTGCCAGCAGTTTGGATCGAGGGGTCGATGAGCAGTTCTTC.